The clone carrying this T cell receptor (beta chain) was counted once. This record comes from a study of blood T cell repertoires in COVID-19. Background on the study: Each recovered donor of Cohort 3 presented with two negative PCRs, clearance, or symptom resolution.

Germline CDR1 is MDHEN and CDR2 is SYDVKM. This CDR3 has 16 amino acids. The V segment lost 7 bases and the J segment 1 base; nucleotides outside the gene matches: 6. Authors' data handling: Amplification of reference gene primers was used by the study to estimate nucleated cell counts. This table comes from immunoSEQ multiplex PCR, and its TCRdb copy is limited to in-frame clones, with some not included. V and J calls and clone size come straight from that table; D and trimming were deduced from the DNA. This sample yields more than 200,000 clones, of which around 86% are seen a single time; approximately 7.3% belongs to the top ten. Participants were aged roughly 18 to 100 years from roughly 26 US areas.

The receptor's source is a man aged 30-40 years in a cohort exposed to, infected with or recovered from COVID-19 (not recorded which). The sample taken for sequencing was PBMCs or T cells enriched from blood (not recorded which). The V gene is TRBV28, the J gene TRBJ2-1; the match to TRBD2 covers 11 bases. For the CDR3, the DNA is TGTGCCAGCACTTTGACTAGCGGGATATCCTACAATGAGCAGTTCTTC. Translation gives CASTLTSGISYNEQFF.